The text below deals with one T cell receptor beta chain. The sample originates from a study of blood T cell repertoires in COVID-19. Looking at the study overall: Some COVID-19 samples were acute and others convalescent; all came from the United States, Italy and Spain. PBMCs, B-cell-depleted T cells, or T cells provided the cDNA or gDNA that made up the material.

Germline assignment: CDR1 SQVTM and CDR2 ANQGSEA. The CDR3 sequence is 13 residues long. Trimming cost V 6 bases and J 4 bases, with 15 bases left between them. Method: immunoSEQ multiplex PCR; TCRdb's copy keeps in-frame clones and lacks some. This sample carries roughly 250,000 clones, 82% of them seen once, and the ten largest clones take more than 4.5%. The receptor's source is a woman older than 75 with active or convalescent COVID-19. The chain is built from TRBV29-1 and TRBJ1-1; unclear D gene. Sequencing was done on a sample of peripheral blood. Here the CDR3 DNA reads TGCAGCGTATCGGACGGCCGGGGCACTGAAGCTTTCTTT. Translating gives CSVSDGRGTEAFF.